Each of the 30 T cell receptor beta chains below was sequenced from the same sample in a study of neurological immune-mediated disorders. TCRdb re-derived calls from the 5' RACE reads in MiXCR, one entry per CDR3 protein. The table shows roughly 48,000 distinct CDR3 sequences, with more than 20% occurring only once. The specimen sequenced was PBMCs. These receptors all come from a woman aged 70-85 years in good health.

The chain uses TRBV18 and TRBJ2-5, with 7 positions matching TRBD1. The CDR3 loop spans 15 amino acids. CDR1 KGHSH and CDR2 LQKENI come from the germline V gene. Trimming took 2 bases from V and 5 from J; bases not matched to a gene: 8. In DNA form, the CDR3 reads TGTGCCAGCTCACCAGGGACAGCCTACGGGGAGACCCAGTACTTC. Its protein is CASSPGTAYGETQYF.

Ten or more counts support this clonotype. The V and J genes are TRBV7-2 and TRBJ1-1; tentatively, D is TRBD1 (5 bases). V was clipped by 2 bases and J by 3 bases, with 16 bases between them. Germline CDR1 and CDR2: SGHTA and FQGNSA. This CDR3 region has 16 residues. The CDR3 bases are TGTGCCAGCAGCTTATTCGGGGCCGGGCGGGACACTGAAGCTTTCTTT. It translates to CASSLFGAGRDTEAFF.

The chain employs TRBV20-1 and TRBJ2-4; weak D call: TRBD2 (5 bases). CDR3 length: 15 residues. V gave up 1 base and J gave up 3 bases, with 13 bases separating them. Germline CDR1 reads DFQATT; CDR2 reads SNEGSKA (reference sequence). The CDR3 DNA follows: TGCAGTGCTAGAGTGGAGGAGGCGGGCAAAAACATTCAGTACTTC. It yields the protein CSARVEEAGKNIQYF.

This clonotype was recorded at least ten times. V is TRBV29-1 and J is TRBJ2-1; a possible D gene is TRBD2 (7 bases). Germline V lookup: CDR1 SQVTM, CDR2 ANQGSEA. CDR3 size: 15 residues. V was cut by 4 bases and J by 0 bases, with 13 bases left in between. CDR3 DNA: TGCAGCGTTGGGGGGGGGCGGAGCTCCTACAATGAGCAGTTCTTC. Its translation is CSVGGGRSSYNEQFF.

The sample holds many counts of this clonotype. The rearrangement joins TRBV6-2 or TRBV6-3 to TRBJ2-3; D gene uncertain. This CDR3 is 12 amino acids long. The V gene lost 8 bases and the J gene lost 2 bases, with 8 bases spanning the gap. Germline CDR1 is MNHEY and CDR2 is SVGEGT. For the CDR3, the DNA is TGTGCCAGCCGCGATTTCACAGATACGCAGTATTTT. Protein product: CASRDFTDTQYF.

This clonotype was counted at least ten times. This chain links TRBV11-2 with TRBJ2-5, with 10 bases lining up with TRBD2. The junction had 8 bases not matched to a gene; V was cut back by 9 bases and J by 4 bases. The V gene's germline CDR1 is SGHAT and CDR2 FQNNGV. This CDR3 region has 14 residues. CDR3 bases: TGTGCCAGTTACTCGAGCGGGAGGGGAGAGACCCAGTACTTC. This encodes CASYSSGRGETQYF. Complete variable domain (other parts from reference TRBV11-2 and TRBJ2-5): EAGVAQSPRYKIIEKRQSVAFWCNPISGHATLYWYQQILGQGPKLLIQFQNNGVVDDSQLPKDRFSAERLKGVDSTLKIQPAKLEDSAVYLCASYSSGRGETQYFGPGTRLLVL.

Ten or more counts support this clonotype. The chain uses TRBV10-3 and TRBJ2-5; 10 nucleotides align to TRBD1. Trimming took 6 bases from V and 4 from J; bases not matched to a gene: 5. Germline V CDR1 and CDR2: ENHRY, SYGVKD. The CDR3 is 14 amino acids. The CDR3 nucleotides are TGTGCCATCAGGGGGGACAGGGGCGGAGAGACCCAGTACTTC. This sequence encodes CAIRGDRGGETQYF.

Ten or more counts support this clonotype. The rearrangement uses TRBV29-1 and TRBJ2-1; D is perhaps TRBD1 or TRBD2 (6 bases each). CDR3 size: 14 residues. The germline gives CDR1 SQVTM, CDR2 ANQGSEA. V was shortened by 6 bases and J by 4 bases, with 16 bases between the two germline ends. The CDR3 DNA is TGCAGCGTCCGGAGGGGGGCGAGTTACAATGAGCAGTTCTTC. Its translation is CSVRRGASYNEQFF.

This clonotype is categorized as large. The chain links TRBV20-1 to TRBJ2-1; 9 bases match TRBD1. The CDR3 loop spans 14 amino acids. The junction had 8 bases not matched to a gene; V was cut back by 4 bases and J by 7 bases. Looked up from germline, CDR1 is DFQATT and CDR2 is SNEGSKA (reference sequence). CDR3 DNA sequence: TGCAGTGCTACCCGGGACAGGGATTTTAATGAGCAGTTCTTC. It codes for CSATRDRDFNEQFF.

In this sample, this clonotype turned up a few times. The CDR3 nucleotides read TGTGCCAGCAGTTCGCCTGGGGGGGGGGCCTACGAGCAGTACTTC. Amino acids: CASSSPGGGAYEQYF. This rearrangement joins TRBV28 to TRBJ2-7; 7 bases are shared with TRBD2. The CDR3 is 15 amino acids. The J segment lost 2 bases and the V segment lost 4 bases, leaving 8 bases of the junction unmatched. Germline lookup yields CDR1 MDHEN and CDR2 SYDVKM.

The chain carries TRBV9 and TRBJ2-7; 7 nucleotides agree with TRBD1. The CDR3 contains 14 residues. The junction had 6 bases not matched to a gene; V was cut back by 0 bases and J by 6 bases. CDR1 SGDLS and CDR2 YYNGEE come from the germline V gene. The CDR3: CASSVGDSRSEQYF. DNA of the CDR3: TGTGCCAGCAGCGTAGGGGACAGTCGCTCCGAGCAGTACTTC.

V is TRBV20-1 and J is TRBJ2-3; maybe TRBD2 (6 bases). The CDR3 extends over 12 amino acids. V gave up 5 bases and J gave up 5 bases, with 11 bases separating them. Germline CDR1 is DFQATT and CDR2 is SNEGSKA (reference sequence). DNA for the CDR3: TGCAGTGCTGGGGTAGCGGAAGATACGCAGTATTTT. Translation: CSAGVAEDTQYF.

This chain links TRBV27 with TRBJ2-3; 11 bases fit TRBD2. V trimming: 4 bases; J trimming: 2 bases; junction bases outside the gene matches: 5. This CDR3 spans 16 amino acids. Germline CDR1 reads MNHEY; CDR2 reads SMNVEV (reference sequence). CDR3 nucleotide sequence: TGTGCCAGCAGTTGGAGTAGCGGGAGGGCCACAGATACGCAGTATTTT. Translated, it gives CASSWSSGRATDTQYF.

This clonotype was counted at least ten times. This likely comes from a read error, as the CDR3 has no conserved phenylalanine or tryptophan at its end. It is unclear where the CDR3 begins or ends on the DNA, so no DNA is shown, and the CDR3 is as TCRdb lists it. This chain uses TRBV12-3 or TRBV12-4 with TRBJ2-3; the table names TRBD1, a call not compared with the DNA. The CDR3 sequence runs 9 residues, both termini included. CDR3 region: CASTAWRGI.

This chain connects TRBV5-6 to TRBJ1-1, with D uncertain. CDR3 length: 13 residues. Trimming took 2 bases from V and 0 from J, leaving 5 bases between them. Germline V gives CDR1 SGHDT, CDR2 YYEEEE. The CDR3 here is CASSLQLNTEAFF. In nucleotides, the CDR3 is TGTGCCAGCAGCTTACAGCTGAACACTGAAGCTTTCTTT. Filled out from reference TRBV5-6 and TRBJ1-1, the complete variable domain reads DAGVTQSPTHLIKTRGQQVTLRCSPKSGHDTVSWYQQALGQGPQFIFQYYEEEERQRGNFPDRFSGHQFPNYSSELNVNALLLGDSALYLCASSLQLNTEAFFGQGTRLTVV.

This chain connects TRBV3-1 to TRBJ1-1, with TRBD1 matching 7 bases. Germline CDR1 is LGHDT and CDR2 is YNNKEL (reference sequence). This CDR3 contains 15 residues. The V and J ends lost 3 bases and 3 bases, in that order; junction bases with no gene match: 7. The CDR3 loop reads CASSHQTGRDTEAFF. In DNA, the CDR3 is TGTGCCAGCAGCCACCAGACAGGGAGGGACACTGAAGCTTTCTTT.

This clonotype was recorded many times. V and J are TRBV5-5 and TRBJ1-5, with a tentative D call TRBD1 (6 bases). The V end lost 7 bases, the J end lost 5 bases, and 13 bases lay between the germline ends. Germline V gives CDR1 SGHKS, CDR2 YYEKEE (reference sequence). The CDR3 is 13 residues long. CDR3 amino acids: CASGREGDQPQHF. In DNA form, the CDR3 reads TGTGCCAGCGGGAGGGAGGGGGATCAGCCCCAGCATTTT.

The chain carries TRBV4-2 and TRBJ2-3; possibly TRBD1 for D (6 bases). Germline CDR1 is LGHNA and CDR2 is YNFKEQ. CDR3 length: 16 amino acids. V lost 1 base and J 4 bases, leaving 15 bases between the germline ends. The CDR3 sequence is CASSQASRGGSDTQYF. The DNA for the CDR3 is TGTGCCAGCAGCCAAGCATCTAGAGGGGGTTCAGATACGCAGTATTTT.

J is TRBJ2-3 and V is TRBV27; TRBD1 aligns across 9 bases. Per the germline V gene, CDR1 is MNHEY and CDR2 is SMNVEV (reference sequence). The CDR3 sequence is 15 residues long. V trimming: 7 bases; J trimming: 1 base; junction bases outside the gene matches: 6. As DNA, the CDR3 is TGTGCCAGCAATTTGGGGGACAGGGGCACAGATACGCAGTATTTT. It translates to CASNLGDRGTDTQYF.

This clonotype was seen at least ten times. The chain links TRBV20-1 to TRBJ2-1; D is uncertain. Trimming took 3 bases from V and 0 from J, leaving 18 bases between them. The CDR3 is 17 amino acids. Germline CDR1 and CDR2: DFQATT and SNEGSKA (reference sequence). The CDR3 nucleotides are TGCAGTGCTAGTGTCCCTTTAGGCCTTAGCTCCTACAATGAGCAGTTCTTC. It translates to CSASVPLGLSSYNEQFF.

This clonotype was observed at least ten times. This sequence joins TRBV6-2 or TRBV6-3 and TRBJ2-3, with D possibly matching TRBD2 (6 bases). Trimming took 7 bases from V and 5 from J, leaving 16 bases between them. The germline gives CDR1 MNHEY, CDR2 SVGEGT. The CDR3 totals 14 residues. The CDR3 DNA reads TGTGCCAGCACCCAAAGGAGGGGAGGAGATACGCAGTATTTT. This translates into CASTQRRGGDTQYF.

This clonotype was counted at least ten times. This chain uses TRBV3-1 with TRBJ2-2; possibly TRBD1 for D (6 bases). The germline V and J ends were trimmed by 1 base and 1 base, with 10 bases remaining between them. CDR3 length: 16 amino acids. Germline lookup yields CDR1 LGHDT and CDR2 YNNKEL (reference sequence). The CDR3 protein is CASSQADRRNTGELFF. The CDR3 bases are TGTGCCAGCAGCCAAGCCGACAGGAGGAACACCGGGGAGCTGTTTTTT.

The chain uses TRBV5-1 and TRBJ1-1; D uncertain. V gave up 0 bases and J gave up 6 bases, with 3 bases separating them. CDR1 is SGHRS, CDR2 YFSETQ, per germline. This CDR3 has 11 residues. The CDR3 nucleotides read TGCGCCAGCAGCTTGGGACCTGAAGCTTTCTTT. It yields the protein CASSLGPEAFF.

This clonotype was recorded once. The V gene is TRBV9, the J gene TRBJ2-3; D possibly uses TRBD1 or TRBD2 (7 bases each). The CDR3 contains 16 residues. Trimming left V 4 bases short and J 2 bases short, with 17 bases between. Germline values: CDR1 SGDLS, CDR2 YYNGEE. The CDR3 coding sequence is TGTGCCAGCAGCCCAGGGGGGGCCTGGACCACAGATACGCAGTATTTT. Its protein is CASSPGGAWTTDTQYF.

V is TRBV29-1 and J is TRBJ2-1; unclear D gene. V lost 3 bases, J lost 2 bases, and 8 bases lay in between. In germline, CDR1 is SQVTM, CDR2 ANQGSEA. CDR3 length equals 13 residues. Here the CDR3 reads CSVDGQTYNEQFF. The CDR3 coding sequence is TGCAGCGTTGATGGGCAGACCTACAATGAGCAGTTCTTC.

In this sample, this clonotype turned up many times. The V call is TRBV20-1, the J call TRBJ1-6; the match to TRBD1 covers 10 bases. Germline CDR1 and CDR2: DFQATT and SNEGSKA (reference sequence). This CDR3 is built from 15 residues. After removal of 1 base from V and 7 bases from J, the junction contained 4 bases not matched to a gene. The CDR3 loop reads CSARVGGQGNSPLHF. CDR3 bases: TGCAGTGCTAGAGTGGGGGGACAGGGGAATTCACCCCTCCACTTT.

There are a few counts of this clonotype. J is TRBJ2-1 and V is TRBV7-7; 9 bases are shared with TRBD1. The CDR3 length is 15 residues. Germline CDR1 and CDR2: SSHAT and FNYEAQ (reference sequence). After removal of 1 base from V and 8 bases from J, the junction contained 6 bases not matched to a gene. DNA of the CDR3: TGTGCCAGCAGCTTAGATGGGGGACAGGGCGATGAGCAGTTCTTC. This codes for CASSLDGGQGDEQFF. The whole variable domain, remainder taken from reference TRBV7-7 and TRBJ2-1, is GAGVSQSPRYKVTKRGQDVTLRCDPISSHATLYWYQQALGQGPEFLTYFNYEAQPDKSGLPSDRFSAERPEGSISTLTIQRTEQRDSAMYRCASSLDGGQGDEQFFGPGTRLTVL.

This clonotype was seen at least ten times. The J gene is TRBJ1-1, the V gene TRBV28, with a tentative D call TRBD1 (5 bases). Trimming left V 3 bases short and J 6 bases short, with 14 bases between. The CDR3 runs to 14 residues. The germline gives CDR1 MDHEN, CDR2 SYDVKM. The CDR3 region has the DNA TGTGCCAGCAGTTTCTGGGTGGGGGGGGCTGAAGCTTTCTTT. It encodes CASSFWVGGAEAFF.

This clonotype was seen repeatedly, ten times or more. The rearrangement joins TRBV7-8 to TRBJ2-5, with D unclear. The CDR3 has 14 residues. CDR1 is SGHVS and CDR2 is FQNEAQ in the germline V gene. V was pared by 1 base and J by 5 bases, with 11 bases between. The CDR3 spells CASSLDWVGETQYF. CDR3 nucleotides: TGTGCCAGCAGCTTAGATTGGGTTGGGGAGACCCAGTACTTC.

This clonotype was detected many times. The rearrangement links TRBV24-1 to TRBJ2-7; 10 positions agree with TRBD2. J gave up 0 bases and V 10 bases, and 5 bases lay outside the gene matches. This CDR3 region has 14 residues. Looked up from germline, CDR1 is KGHDR and CDR2 is SFDVKD. CDR3 in amino acids: CATRPSGSSYEQYF. CDR3 in DNA: TGTGCCACGCGCCCTAGCGGGAGCTCCTACGAGCAGTACTTC.